This TCR beta chain derives from a study of T-cell memory formation after mild COVID-19 (dated by TCRdb to the early 2020s). Looking at the study overall: TCR sequence clusters from the two donors were found to be largely donor specific. Longitudinal TCRalpha and TCRbeta repertoire sequencing tracked T-cell clones expanding and contracting after mild COVID-19 in a couple of donors. Two young, previously healthy adult volunteers made up the cohort, one male and one female.

V gives up 7 bases and J gives up 1 base, and the segment between their germline ends measures 8 bases. Inclusive of the bounding cysteine and phenylalanine, the CDR3 is 13 residues long. The only DNA kept is the CDR3, 39 bases in frame from the first base. In the germline V gene, CDR1 corresponds to WSHSY and CDR2 to SAAADI. What the research found in general, with its limitations: Contracting CD4+ clones turned up mainly in the CM and EM memory subsets, whereas EMRA was where CD8+ clones were enriched. Clones contracting from day 15 to 85 had balanced CD4/CD8 phenotypes, while a second wave expanding from day 15 to 37 was biased towards CD4+. The second-wave clones that peaked on day 37 were not confirmed to be SARS-CoV-2 specific. Some responding clones were detected in pre-infection memory, which suggested that pre-existing cross-reactive memory T cells had joined the SARS-CoV-2 response. The study covered only two mild cases, and larger cohorts including severe cases with pre-infection samples were considered necessary.

PBMCs were isolated by Ficoll-Paque density gradient centrifugation. The sample was run on an Illumina NovaSeq 6000. Using 5'RACE with constant-segment primers, TCRalpha and TCRbeta cDNA libraries were constructed, with sample barcodes and unique molecular identifiers added in the process. RNA was extracted from every sample with Trizol reagent. The libraries were amplified in two PCR steps, and the second step added a second sample barcode and Illumina TruSeq adapters. Libraries were sequenced on an Illumina NovaSeq with 2 x 150 bp paired-end reads. As for the original processing: With migec v1.2.7, reads were demultiplexed and then collapsed into UMI-guided consensus sequences. Using mixcr v2.1.11, UMI consensuses were aligned to TRA and TRB V and J templates and then assembled into clonotypes. A clonotype was counted as expanded or contracted only if both edgeR and NoisET called the change significant, with noise models trained on biological replicates. For edgeR calls, the thresholds were a false discovery rate-adjusted p below 0.01 and a log2 fold-change of 1. As an exploratory analysis of dynamics, max-normalized trajectories of the 1000 most abundant clonotypes were examined with PCA combined with hierarchical clustering. The CD4 or CD8 phenotype of responding clones was assigned using the separately sequenced CD4+ and CD8+ repertoires. In-frame beta chains were kept once TCRdb had trimmed the public reads at Q25 with fastp and called clones with MiXCR. Each CDR3 protein appears once, grouped with its most common genes and DNA. TCRdb's processing, not the authors', yielded these V and J calls. The sample table records over 350,000 distinct CDR3 sequences; about 17% of these occur just once. 20% to 25% of the sample is taken by the ten largest.

With respect to this clonotype: Its antigen is currently not known. No much larger clone is present one base from it, and per-base qualities are unavailable.

The clonotype originates from a man in his late teens or twenties who had mild COVID-19 (a few samples of this study predate the infection). The sample titles of this study are shuffled in the database, so cell type and time point are left out; the donor was told from shared clones. The sequenced material came from PBMCs or a T cell subset sorted from them (not recorded which). The V and J segments used are TRBV10-2 and TRBJ1-3; TRBD1 might be the D gene, on 5 matching bases. The DNA sequence is as follows: TGCGCCAGCACGGGGGGGTCTGGAAACACCATATATTTT. Its protein is CASTGGSGNTIYF.